The 4 T cell receptor beta chains given below trace back to one sample, sequenced in a study of glioma-infiltrating T cells after dendritic cell vaccination. This table comes from immunoSEQ multiplex PCR, and its TCRdb copy is limited to in-frame clones, with some not included. The sample includes about 90,000 clones, 85% to 90% of them seen just once. The sample here was blood, taken before dendritic cell vaccination. Receptor source: a human donor with glioblastoma.

Regarding this clone: The junction differs from germline at one of its ends, possibly a read error. The J gene is TRBJ2-2, the V gene TRBV7-7, with D uncertain. The CDR3 sequence is 14 residues long. Per germline, CDR1 SSHAT and CDR2 FNYEAQ (reference sequence). The CDR3 nucleotides are TGTGCTAGCAGCCCGTCCGGGAACACCGGGGAGCTGTTTTTT. Translated, it gives CASSPSGNTGELFF.

CDR3 DNA: TGTGCCAGCAGAGGGCTAGCGGGAGGCACCTACAATGAGCAGTTCTTC. This sequence encodes CASRGLAGGTYNEQFF. The chain joins TRBV27 to TRBJ2-1, with 11 bases matching TRBD2. The CDR3 is 16 residues long. Germline CDR1 reads MNHEY; CDR2 reads SMNVEV (reference sequence). V lost 6 bases and J lost 2; bases outside the gene matches: 6.

The chain recombines TRBV13 with TRBJ1-1, with D tentatively TRBD1 (6 bases). The germline gives CDR1 PRHDT, CDR2 FYEKMQ (reference sequence). The germline V and J ends were trimmed by 6 bases and 4 bases, with 12 bases remaining between them. There are 13 residues in the CDR3. The CDR3 spells CASSLRGGTEAFF. The CDR3 DNA sequence: TGTGCCAGCAGTTTAAGGGGGGGCACTGAAGCTTTCTTT.

The J gene is TRBJ2-7, the V gene TRBV10-3; TRBD1 might be the D (6 bases). The CDR3 length is 13 residues. In germline, CDR1 is ENHRY, CDR2 SYGVKD. V was clipped by 4 bases and J by 5 bases, with 12 bases between them. The CDR3 region has the DNA TGTGCCATCAGTGGGATGGGGGCCCACGAGCAGTACTTC. It codes for CAISGMGAHEQYF.